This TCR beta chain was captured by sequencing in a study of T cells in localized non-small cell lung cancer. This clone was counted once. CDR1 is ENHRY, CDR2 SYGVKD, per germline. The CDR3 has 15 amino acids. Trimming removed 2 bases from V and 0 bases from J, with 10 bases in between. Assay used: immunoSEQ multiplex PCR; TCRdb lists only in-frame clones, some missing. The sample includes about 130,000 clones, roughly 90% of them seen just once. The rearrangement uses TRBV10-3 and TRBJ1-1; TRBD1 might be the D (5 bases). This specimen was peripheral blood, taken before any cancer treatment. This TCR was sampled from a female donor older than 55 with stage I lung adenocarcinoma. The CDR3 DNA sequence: TGTGCCATCAGTGAGACTGGGACGGTGAACACTGAAGCTTTCTTT. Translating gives CAISETGTVNTEAFF.